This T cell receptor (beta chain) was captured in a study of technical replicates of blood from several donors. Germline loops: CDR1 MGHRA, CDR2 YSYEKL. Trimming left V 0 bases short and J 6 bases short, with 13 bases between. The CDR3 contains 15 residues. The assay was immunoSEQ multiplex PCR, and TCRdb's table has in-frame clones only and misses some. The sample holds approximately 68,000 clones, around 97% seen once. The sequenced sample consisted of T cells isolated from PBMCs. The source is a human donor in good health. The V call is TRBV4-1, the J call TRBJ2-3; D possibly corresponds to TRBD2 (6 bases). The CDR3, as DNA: TGCGCCAGCAGCCAAGAGTTCGGGGGTGGCGATACGCAGTATTTT. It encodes CASSQEFGGGDTQYF.